Listed here are 18 T cell receptor beta chains from one sample, sequenced in a study of OX40 agonist ivuxolimab in advanced cancers. TCRdb keeps only in-frame clones here, not all; method: immunoSEQ multiplex PCR. Of about 83,000 clones in the sample, about 90% were seen once. The starting material was CD4+ or CD8+ T cells sorted from blood, obtained in a trial of the OX40 agonist ivuxolimab. These receptors all stem from an adult with an advanced solid tumor such as melanoma, head and neck, liver or kidney cancer.

This rearrangement joins TRBV10-3 to TRBJ1-5; perhaps TRBD1 as D (5 bases). This CDR3 comprises 17 residues. Germline values: CDR1 ENHRY, CDR2 SYGVKD. Deletions cut 3 bases from V and 0 bases from J, with 15 bases between. The CDR3 coding sequence is TGTGCCATCAGTGAAGTTAGGACATCGTATAGCAATCAGCCCCAGCATTTT. Encoded protein: CAISEVRTSYSNQPQHF.

This clone appeared a single time. The chain couples TRBV28 to TRBJ1-2; perhaps TRBD1 as D (5 bases). Trimming shortened V by 5 bases and J by 4 bases, and 11 bases separated the two germline ends. Germline values: CDR1 MDHEN, CDR2 SYDVKM. This CDR3 comprises 13 residues. CDR3 in DNA: TGTGCCAGCAGTAGGGCGGACACCTATGGCTACACCTTC. Translation: CASSRADTYGYTF.

The chain is built from TRBV25-1 and TRBJ1-1; no definite D call. CDR1 and CDR2 (germline): MGHDK, SYGVNS. The ends were cut back, 3 bases at V and 6 bases at J, with 11 bases in the middle. The CDR3 totals 13 residues. The CDR3 nucleotides read TGTGCCAGCAGTGATATCGGGTTCCCTGAAGCTTTCTTT. Residues: CASSDIGFPEAFF.

This rearrangement joins TRBV5-6 to TRBJ1-2, with D possibly being TRBD1 (6 bases). Germline V gene lookup returns CDR1 SGHDT and CDR2 YYEEEE. V was trimmed by 3 bases and J by 8 bases, leaving 14 bases between them. The CDR3 runs to 13 residues. The DNA for the CDR3 is TGTGCCAGCAGCTGGGACACTCCTGGCGGCTACACCTTC. This encodes CASSWDTPGGYTF.

The chain couples TRBV28 to TRBJ1-6; D is possibly TRBD1 (5 bases). The length of the CDR3 is 15 residues. V was pared by 6 bases and J by 7 bases, with 16 bases between. CDR1 and CDR2 (germline): MDHEN, SYDVKM. CDR3 bases: TGTGCCAGCAGCCTCCCGGGACCTCTCAATTCACCCCTCCACTTT. Translated, it gives CASSLPGPLNSPLHF.

The chain employs TRBV6-1 and TRBJ1-1; a weak D match, TRBD1 (5 bases). This CDR3 is built from 13 residues. Germline assignment: CDR1 MNHNS and CDR2 SASEGT. Trimming took off 3 bases at V and 1 base at J, with 6 bases between the two ends. The chain's CDR3 is CASSDDRNTEAFF. CDR3 sequence (DNA): TGTGCCAGCAGTGATGACAGGAACACTGAAGCTTTCTTT.

The sample holds a few counts of this clone. The chain joins TRBV5-1 to TRBJ1-2; 7 bases match TRBD1. The germline CDR1 and CDR2 sequences are SGHRS and YFSETQ. The junction had 8 bases not matched to a gene; V was cut back by 0 bases and J by 6 bases. There are 15 residues in the CDR3. The CDR3 loop is CASSLVRGTQDGYTF. The CDR3 coding sequence is TGCGCCAGCAGCTTGGTCAGGGGGACCCAGGATGGCTACACCTTC.

The chain's CDR3 is CASTSGGTEAFF. CDR3 coding DNA: TGTGCCAGCACCTCAGGGGGCACTGAAGCTTTCTTT. This rearrangement joins TRBV28 to TRBJ1-1; TRBD1 agrees at 7 bases. The germline gives CDR1 MDHEN, CDR2 SYDVKM. The CDR3 spans 12 residues. The V segment lost 7 bases and the J segment 4 bases; nucleotides outside the gene matches: 3.

This chain joins TRBV15 and TRBJ2-1, with D perhaps TRBD2 (6 bases). This CDR3 is 14 amino acids long. CDR1 and CDR2 from the germline V gene are LNHNV and YYDKDF (reference sequence). V was cut by 5 bases and J by 8 bases, with 16 bases left in between. The CDR3 loop is CATSVPEREDEQFF. CDR3 DNA sequence: TGTGCCACCAGCGTACCCGAGAGGGAGGATGAGCAGTTCTTC.

J is TRBJ1-5 and V is TRBV2; D perhaps matches TRBD1 (6 bases). The CDR3 loop spans 14 amino acids. Trimming took off 5 bases at V and 1 base at J, with 9 bases between the two ends. Germline CDR1 SNHLY, CDR2 FYNNEI. The CDR3: CASSSGASNQPQHF. As DNA, the CDR3 is TGTGCCAGCAGTTCGGGGGCAAGCAATCAGCCCCAGCATTTT.

The genes are TRBV6-5 and TRBJ2-1, with a possible D match to TRBD1 (6 bases). The CDR3 covers 13 residues. Trimming shortened V by 4 bases and J by 10 bases, and 14 bases separated the two germline ends. Germline CDR1 MNHEY, CDR2 SVGAGI. As DNA, the CDR3 is TGTGCCAGCAGTTCCTCCTTGGGGGCGGAGCAGTTCTTC. It yields the protein CASSSSLGAEQFF.

Only a few counts were recorded for this clone. The chain links TRBV6-6 to TRBJ1-2, with a tentative D call TRBD1 (5 bases). Germline values: CDR1 MNHNY, CDR2 SVGAGI (reference sequence). Between the trimmed V and J ends, which lost 2 bases and 2 bases, there was a span of 6 bases. The CDR3 contains 13 residues. The CDR3 region has the DNA TGTGCCAGCAGTTACCGGACAAACTATGGCTACACCTTC. This translates into CASSYRTNYGYTF.

The V call is TRBV6-5, the J call TRBJ2-1; D is unresolved. The CDR3 spans 13 residues. The V end lost 4 bases, the J end lost 2 bases, and 6 bases lay between the germline ends. The germline CDR1 and CDR2 sequences are MNHEY and SVGAGI. The CDR3 region is CASSSKPYNEQFF. CDR3 nucleotides: TGTGCCAGCAGTTCCAAGCCCTACAATGAGCAGTTCTTC.

The V call is TRBV9, the J call TRBJ1-4; 7 bases fit TRBD1. Germline values: CDR1 SGDLS, CDR2 YYNGEE. CDR3 length: 16 amino acids. Trimming took 3 bases from V and 3 from J; bases not matched to a gene: 8. CDR3 nucleotide sequence: TGTGCCAGCAGCGAATCAGGGGGTTTGCCTAATGAAAAACTGTTTTTT. Encoded protein: CASSESGGLPNEKLFF.

V usage is TRBV5-1 and J usage is TRBJ1-2, with 8 bases aligning to TRBD1. The CDR3 covers 14 residues. The germline gives CDR1 SGHRS, CDR2 YFSETQ. Trimming took 0 bases from V and 2 from J; bases not matched to a gene: 0. The CDR3 loop reads CASSLGQGNYGYTF. CDR3 in DNA: TGCGCCAGCAGCTTGGGACAGGGGAACTATGGCTACACCTTC. Using reference TRBV5-1 and TRBJ1-2 for the parts outside the CDR3, the full variable domain is KAGVTQTPRYLIKTRGQQVTLSCSPISGHRSVSWYQQTPGQGLQFLFEYFSETQRNKGNFPGRFSGRQFSNSRSEMNVSTLELGDSALYLCASSLGQGNYGYTFGSGTRLTVV.

V gene TRBV14 combines with J gene TRBJ2-1, with 16 bases aligning to TRBD2. This CDR3 comprises 18 residues. V gave up 6 bases and J gave up 2 bases; unmatched junction bases: 7. Germline V lookup: CDR1 SGHDN, CDR2 FVKESK. The CDR3 region is CASSQPGTSGRAYNEQFF. CDR3 in DNA: TGTGCCAGCAGTCAACCCGGGACTAGCGGGAGGGCCTACAATGAGCAGTTCTTC.

In this sample, this clone turned up once. The J gene is TRBJ2-5, the V gene TRBV11-2; D uncertain. CDR3 size: 14 residues. Germline CDR1 is SGHAT and CDR2 is FQNNGV. The ends were cut back, 1 base at V and 0 bases at J, with 6 bases in the middle. The CDR3 DNA is TGTGCCAGCAGCTTAGCTCCGTACCAAGAGACCCAGTACTTC. Amino acid sequence: CASSLAPYQETQYF.

The chain joins TRBV29-1 to TRBJ1-2, with 9 bases that match TRBD1. This CDR3 comprises 16 residues. The J segment lost 5 bases and the V segment lost 6 bases, leaving 16 bases of the junction unmatched. Germline CDR1 is SQVTM and CDR2 is ANQGSEA. In DNA, the CDR3 is TGCAGCGTCTGGGACAGGGAAGCTGATAGGGCTTATGGCTACACCTTC. It is translated as CSVWDREADRAYGYTF.